This TCR beta chain is from a study of cytomegalovirus exposure and HLA in healthy donors. Germline V gene data show CDR1 as SGHTA and CDR2 as FQGNSA. There are 15 residues in the CDR3. Trimming removed 4 bases at V and 7 bases at J, with 19 bases between. The PCR had 60 Vbeta and 13 Jbeta primers. Using immunoSEQ multiplex PCR, the repertoire was profiled, and TCRdb retains in-frame clones only, with some absent. In the table there are about 110,000 clones, around 69% of which are singletons. Sequenced input: PBMCs. J is TRBJ1-2 and V is TRBV7-2, with a weak D call TRBD1 (6 bases). This sequence originates from a man younger than 35 in good health and CMV-seronegative. The CDR3 bases are TGTGCCAGCAGCTCAACGATACGGGGGGCTCGTGGCTACACCTTC. This codes for CASSSTIRGARGYTF.